This T cell receptor (beta chain) stems from a study of cytomegalovirus exposure and HLA in healthy donors. Overall study findings and caveats: Equally common other TCR beta chains were less clonally expanded than HLA-associated ones, a later analysis found. Most TCR sequences proved rare, with some public TCRs found in many donors. A later analysis by the authors found several of the most significant clusters apparently linked to common viral pathogens.

The V gene end was trimmed by 8 bases and the J gene end by 3 bases; junction bases not matched to a gene: 4. The CDR3 covers 13 residues. Per the germline V gene, CDR1 is MDHEN and CDR2 is SYDVKM. Vbeta (60) and Jbeta (13) primers were used in the PCR. Generated by immunoSEQ multiplex PCR, the TCRdb table keeps only in-frame clones and is missing some. The sample lists about 120,000 clones; roughly 86% were seen once. For this clone: Its antigen remains unknown.

Source material: PBMCs. The chain couples TRBV28 to TRBJ1-2; 9 bases align to TRBD1. The receptor comes from a man aged 40-55 years in good health and CMV-seronegative. The CDR3 DNA sequence: TGTGCCAGCGGGGACAGGGCGGACTATGGCTACACCTTC. It encodes CASGDRADYGYTF.